What follows describes a single T cell receptor (beta chain). This table comes from immunoSEQ multiplex PCR, and its TCRdb copy is limited to in-frame clones, with some not included. The profile shows about 7,900 clones, around 24% of them singletons. The data derive from a study of sequential checkpoint blockade in melanoma. Turning to the study itself: TCRbeta immunosequencing was performed on DNA from fewer than 95 pretreatment melanoma tumor samples. More than 20 patients had matched tumor biopsies before treatment and at week 13 after nivolumab or ipilimumab alone.

This CDR3 is 14 amino acids long. The V gene lost 5 bases and the J gene lost 5 bases, with 15 bases spanning the gap. Germline V gene sequence: CDR1 SGHNT, CDR2 YENEEA. Treatment defined: randomized to nivolumab then ipilimumab (arm A) or the reverse (arm B). No patient had prior DNA-damaging chemotherapy. V is TRBV11-3 and J is TRBJ2-5; no clear D gene. The sequences come from tumor tissue (inferred from file names), collected from a patient given nivolumab and ipilimumab in sequence. The TCR comes from a human donor with melanoma. The CDR3, as DNA: TGTGCCAGCAGCACCCGCCGGGTCGACGAGACCCAGTACTTC. Its protein is CASSTRRVDETQYF.